This TCR beta chain is drawn from a study of T-cell reconstitution after alpha-beta-depleted transplantation in children. A word on this clonotype: Its antigen is as yet unknown.

Study outcomes and limitations: The high TCRbeta diversity at day 60 in some patients came from surviving recipient T cells and thymic progenitors. Reports say that about two months after transplant, the alpha-beta T cells came out of several hundred graft clones that had expanded. Diversity and T-cell counts at one year after transplant derived mostly from new T cells.

Molecular barcoding with unique molecular identifiers was used for the TCRbeta library. One entry per CDR3 protein, called by TCRdb with MiXCR from the PCR reads. The repertoire holds hundreds of thousands of distinct CDR3 sequences, with 6% to 10% as singletons. With 4 bases removed from V and 0 bases from J, the gap between germline ends came to 16 bases. The CDR3 has 17 amino acids. Germline CDR1 LGHDT, CDR2 YNNKEL (reference sequence). The source is a female patient between 2 and 15 years old who had a stem cell transplant for Fanconi anemia, so the T cells may come from the graft donor. The sequencing used peripheral blood, collected 360 days after TCRalphabeta/CD19-depleted stem cell transplant. This chain joins TRBV3-1 and TRBJ1-3, with a possible D match to TRBD1 (5 bases). CDR3 sequence: CASSPWGTRGSGNTIYF. The CDR3 coding sequence is TGTGCCAGCAGCCCCTGGGGCACCCGGGGCTCTGGAAACACCATATATTTT. Complete variable domain (other parts from reference TRBV3-1 and TRBJ1-3): DTAVSQTPKYLVTQMGNDKSIKCEQNLGHDTMYWYKQDSKKFLKIMFSYNNKELIINETVPNRFSPKSPDKAHLNLHINSLELGDSAVYFCASSPWGTRGSGNTIYFGEGSWLTVV.